This TCR beta chain was sequenced for a study of T cells in localized non-small cell lung cancer. Germline lookup yields CDR1 LNHDA and CDR2 SQIVND (reference sequence). Trimming took 5 bases from V and 0 from J; bases not matched to a gene: 6. This CDR3 is built from 15 residues. The assay was immunoSEQ multiplex PCR, and TCRdb's table has in-frame clones only and misses some. The data contain under 95,000 clones, around 80% of them singletons. Whole-study findings and limits: Out of the top 100 tumor clones, a median around 50 were seen in adjacent lung.

As concerns this clone: Its specificity is not known.

This TCR was recovered from a female donor over 55 with stage I lung adenocarcinoma. V usage is TRBV19 and J usage is TRBJ2-7, with TRBD1 matching over 8 bases. Here the sequenced sample was peripheral blood, taken before any cancer treatment. The CDR3 coding sequence is TGTGCCAGTAGTGATCGGGACAGGAGCTCCTACGAGCAGTACTTC. Residues: CASSDRDRSSYEQYF.